This T cell receptor beta chain was recorded in a study of monozygotic twins with inflammatory bowel disease. Reprocessing the 5' RACE reads, TCRdb reports a single entry for every CDR3 protein and omits DNA. The listing contains about 440,000 distinct CDR3 sequences. Concerning this clonotype: Its antigen is undetermined.

Points from the study as a whole: Fewer shared clonotypes with others were found in IBD patients than in healthy twins, especially with disease activity. Comparison of concordant versus discordant twins revealed no difference in repertoire similarity, possibly due to limited power. In these data, no single strong IBD-associated signal or clonotype received support.

The CDR3 loop spans 16 amino acids. Germline V gene data show CDR1 as DFQATT and CDR2 as SNEGSKA (reference sequence). This rearrangement joins TRBV20-1 to TRBJ2-7; TCRdb's D gene call, TRBD2, goes unchecked for lack of DNA. The specimen sequenced was blood. The sequence came from a human donor with ulcerative colitis or Crohn's disease, or a healthy co-twin of an affected twin (not recorded which). CDR3 loop: CSARLELAGVTYEQYF.